This T cell receptor beta chain was documented in a study of beta chain features in type 1 diabetes. Study-wide results and limits: Within each of all four CD4+ subsets, Type 1 diabetes patients had TCRB CDR3s that were moderately but significantly shorter.

This clone was detected a few times. The antigen is undetermined. Using CD45RO/CCR7/CD25/CD127/CD95/CD27, CD4+ naive, central memory, regulatory and stem cell-like memory cells were sorted. Expressed TCRB transcripts were sequenced because the entire RNA isolate underwent reverse transcription. Sequenced by immunoSEQ multiplex PCR; TCRdb stores in-frame clones only, minus some. The table lists fewer than 200,000 clones, 8.1% of them singletons. Input material: central memory CD4+ T cells from blood. The clonotype was recovered from a man aged 18 to 30 in good health.

CDR3 coding DNA: TGTGCCAGCAGCTCGCGACTAGCGGGAGTTCCAGATACGCAGTATTTT. Translating it yields CASSSRLAGVPDTQYF. V gene TRBV7-2 combines with J gene TRBJ2-3; 12 bases line up with TRBD2. V shed 4 bases, J shed 4 bases, and the junction held 6 bases outside the gene matches. CDR3 size: 16 residues. From germline, CDR1 is SGHTA and CDR2 FQGNSA.